Below, one T cell receptor beta chain is given with its context. The entry originates in a study of blood T cell repertoires in COVID-19. Study details: Sample material is recorded as cDNA or gDNA derived from T cells, B-cell-depleted T cells, or PBMCs.

In the study's own analysis: Nucleated cell number was recorded as an estimate derived from reference gene primer amplification. Produced via immunoSEQ multiplex PCR; TCRdb's table is partial and in-frame only. V and J calls and clone size are given by that table; D and trimming were obtained from the DNA. There are around 200,000 clones in the sample; 80% to 90% occur only once, and 1.2% lies in the top ten. The study recruited people aged about 18 to 95 years across roughly 23 US areas. The study counted Cohort 3 donors as recovered given two negative PCRs, clearance, or symptom resolution. This CDR3 has 14 residues. V lost 2 bases to trimming and J lost 12 bases; unmatched junction nucleotides: 8. Germline-derived CDR1 and CDR2 are SEHNR and FQNEAQ (reference sequence).

This chain connects TRBV7-9 to TRBJ1-2, with TRBD1 matching 11 bases. The sample was PBMCs or T cells enriched from blood (not recorded which). This receptor was taken from a man aged 25-40 years who had recovered from COVID-19. CDR3 DNA: TGTGCCAGCAGCTTAAATCCGGGACAGGGGGTACACACCTTC. This codes for CASSLNPGQGVHTF.